Listed here are 22 T cell receptor beta chains from one sample, sequenced in a study of blood T cell repertoires in COVID-19. This table comes from immunoSEQ multiplex PCR, and its TCRdb copy is limited to in-frame clones, with some not included. The sample shows 300,000 to 500,000 clones, around 90% of them seen only once. The material sequenced was PBMCs or T cells enriched from blood (not recorded which). The receptors stem from a woman in her thirties or forties with acute COVID-19.

The V and J genes are TRBV5-1 and TRBJ2-5; the D gene is possibly TRBD2 (6 bases). The CDR3 is 16 amino acids. The ends were cut back, 2 bases at V and 2 bases at J, with 16 bases in the middle. Germline V gene sequence: CDR1 SGHRS, CDR2 YFSETQ. The CDR3, as DNA: TGCGCCAGCAGCTTAGGCGGGGCCCACTTTCAAGAGACCCAGTACTTC. Protein product: CASSLGGAHFQETQYF.

The chain has TRBV5-3 and TRBJ2-2, with a weak D call TRBD2 (6 bases). TRBV5-3 is annotated as an ORF whose role is uncertain. This CDR3 contains 13 residues. V was cut by 4 bases and J by 5 bases, with 9 bases left in between. DNA for the CDR3: TGTGCCAGAAGCGGGACTGCAACCGGGGAGCTGTTTTTT. This translates into CARSGTATGELFF.

V usage is TRBV11-2 and J usage is TRBJ2-7; D possibly corresponds to TRBD2 (6 bases). Germline CDR1 SGHAT, CDR2 FQNNGV. The CDR3 is 17 residues long. The germline V and J ends were trimmed by 5 bases and 0 bases, with 20 bases remaining between them. CDR3 sequence: CASSPPLGYGGSYEQYF. The CDR3 DNA sequence: TGTGCCAGCAGCCCCCCCCTAGGGTACGGGGGCTCCTACGAGCAGTACTTC.

The chain is built from TRBV27 and TRBJ2-7; unclear D gene. The CDR3 is made up of 12 amino acids. Germline loops: CDR1 MNHEY, CDR2 SMNVEV (reference sequence). With 4 bases removed from V and 0 bases from J, the gap between germline ends came to 4 bases. The CDR3 DNA reads as TGTGCCAGCAGTTCAAACTCCTACGAGCAGTACTTC. Translated, it gives CASSSNSYEQYF.

The chain joins TRBV11-2 to TRBJ1-2; the D gene is possibly TRBD1 (6 bases). The germline CDR1 and CDR2 sequences are SGHAT and FQNNGV. Trimming took 2 bases from V and 1 from J, leaving 11 bases between them. The CDR3 runs to 15 residues. CDR3 residues: CASSLSQGSNYGYTF. The CDR3 region has the DNA TGTGCCAGCAGCTTATCACAGGGCAGTAACTATGGCTACACCTTC.

In DNA form, the CDR3 reads TGTGCCTGGACCCGGACAGCCATGAACACTGAAGCTTTCTTT. This gives the protein CAWTRTAMNTEAFF. This chain joins TRBV30 and TRBJ1-1, with D possibly matching TRBD1 (6 bases). This CDR3 is 14 amino acids long. V was cut by 4 bases and J by 0 bases, with 12 bases left in between. The germline V gene has CDR1 GTSNPN and CDR2 SVGIG (reference sequence).

The chain recombines TRBV6-1 with TRBJ2-2; the match to TRBD2 covers 8 bases. Looked up from germline, CDR1 is MNHNS and CDR2 is SASEGT. The CDR3 is made up of 15 amino acids. The ends lost 2 bases at V and 7 bases at J; junction bases unmatched: 6. CDR3 DNA: TGTGCCAGCAGTGAATATCGGGGGGGAATCGGGGAGCTGTTTTTT. Translated: CASSEYRGGIGELFF.

This CDR3 is CASSLEQNTGELFF. DNA of the CDR3: TGTGCCAGCAGCTTAGAACAGAACACCGGGGAGCTGTTTTTT. J is TRBJ2-2 and V is TRBV7-6; D remains unclear. From germline, CDR1 is SGHVS and CDR2 FNYEAQ. The CDR3 contains 14 residues. The ends were cut back, 1 base at V and 1 base at J, with 4 bases in the middle.

The chain carries TRBV3-1 (or the pseudogene TRBV3-2) and TRBJ2-1, with TRBD2 matching over 9 bases. V trimming: 0 bases; J trimming: 6 bases; junction bases outside the gene matches: 6. The CDR3 runs to 16 residues. The germline gives CDR1 LGHDT, CDR2 YNNKEL (reference sequence). CDR3 nucleotides: TGTGCCAGCAGCCAAGAAGGAGGTAGCGGGAGCAATGAGCAGTTCTTC. Amino acid sequence: CASSQEGGSGSNEQFF.

A few counts support this clone. The chain has TRBV30 and TRBJ1-2, with a possible D match to TRBD1 (5 bases). Germline loops: CDR1 GTSNPN, CDR2 SVGIG (reference sequence). The germline V and J ends were trimmed by 5 bases and 0 bases, with 16 bases remaining between them. CDR3 length: 15 residues. For the CDR3, the DNA is TGTGCCTGGGGACCTTACCGGGACTCTAACTATGGCTACACCTTC. Protein product: CAWGPYRDSNYGYTF. Full variable domain (remainder filled in from reference TRBV30 and TRBJ1-2): SQTIHQWPATLVQPVGSPLSLECTVEGTSNPNLYWYRQAAGRGLQLLFYSVGIGQISSEVPQNLSASRPQDRQFILSSKKLLLSDSGFYLCAWGPYRDSNYGYTFGSGTRLTVV.

V usage is TRBV7-2 and J usage is TRBJ1-5; the D is unclear. The germline gives CDR1 SGHTA, CDR2 FQGNSA. This CDR3 region has 15 residues. Trimming pared 3 bases from V and 0 bases from J, leaving 9 bases between. The CDR3 here is CASSLGDYSNQPQHF. CDR3 DNA: TGTGCCAGCAGCTTGGGAGACTATAGCAATCAGCCCCAGCATTTT.

This clone was picked up one time. The chain couples TRBV1 to TRBJ2-7; the D segment call TRBD1 is taken from the table without a DNA check. TRBV1 is described as a pseudogene. The CDR3 contains 17 residues. The CDR3 DNA reads as TGCACCAGCAGGCACATACTCTGGGGCAGCCCAACCTACGAGCAGTACTTC. Translating it yields CTSRHILWGSPTYEQYF.

This clone came up once. This rearrangement joins TRBV5-1 to TRBJ1-3; D gene uncertain. The CDR3 spans 11 residues. The V end was cut by 9 bases, the J end by 3 bases, with 7 bases between. The V gene's germline CDR1 is SGHRS and CDR2 YFSETQ. In DNA form, the CDR3 reads TGCGCCACCCGGTTTGGAAACACCATATATTTT. Its translation: CATRFGNTIYF.

The gene calls are TRBV6-5 and TRBJ2-7, with 11 bases matching TRBD2. V lost 6 bases and J lost 2; bases outside the gene matches: 6. The germline CDR1 and CDR2 sequences are MNHEY and SVGAGI. This CDR3 contains 15 residues. CDR3 loop: CASRPGLADPYEQYF. CDR3 in DNA: TGTGCCAGCAGACCGGGACTAGCGGACCCCTACGAGCAGTACTTC.

The chain uses TRBV24-1 and TRBJ2-3, with 11 positions matching TRBD2. Germline lookup yields CDR1 KGHDR and CDR2 SFDVKD. With V trimmed by 2 bases and J by 4 bases, 7 bases remained unmatched. This CDR3 is built from 17 residues. The CDR3: CATSDSMTSGASDTQYF. CDR3 bases: TGTGCCACCAGTGATTCCATGACTAGCGGGGCCTCAGATACGCAGTATTTT.

V gene TRBV4-1 combines with J gene TRBJ1-2, with D unresolved. V was clipped by 0 bases and J by 2 bases, with 16 bases between them. Germline CDR1 and CDR2: MGHRA and YSYEKL. CDR3 length equals 17 residues. CDR3 in DNA: TGCGCCAGCAGCCAAGAGGGCCCTATCAGAAGGAACTATGGCTACACCTTC. Translating it yields CASSQEGPIRRNYGYTF.

The rearrangement uses TRBV3-1 (or the pseudogene TRBV3-2) and TRBJ2-3; 7 positions match TRBD2. J lost 2 bases, V lost 1 base, and 9 bases had no gene match. The CDR3 is 17 residues long. The germline CDR1 and CDR2 sequences are LGHDT and YNNKEL (reference sequence). This CDR3 reads CASSQGSASGLTDTQYF. CDR3 DNA sequence: TGTGCCAGCAGCCAAGGATCGGCTAGCGGCCTCACAGATACGCAGTATTTT.

This rearrangement joins TRBV6-5 to TRBJ1-4; D ambiguous. Germline CDR1 reads MNHEY; CDR2 reads SVGAGI. The CDR3 covers 13 residues. V lost 2 bases to trimming and J lost 12 bases, with 13 bases between them. The CDR3, as DNA: TGTGCCAGCAGTTACGACCCCCAGGTAGAACTGTTTTTT. As protein: CASSYDPQVELFF.

The CDR3 nucleotides are TGTGCCACCGCCTCGGGGTATGGGGCCAACGTCCTGACTTTC. Its translation: CATASGYGANVLTF. The V gene is TRBV24-1, the J gene TRBJ2-6, with D perhaps TRBD2 (5 bases). The germline V and J ends were trimmed by 9 bases and 3 bases, with 11 bases remaining between them. Germline assignment: CDR1 KGHDR and CDR2 SFDVKD. This CDR3 comprises 14 residues.

V is TRBV30 and J is TRBJ1-1; tentatively, D is TRBD1 (5 bases). Trimming shortened V by 3 bases and J by 6 bases, and 11 bases separated the two germline ends. The V gene's germline CDR1 is GTSNPN and CDR2 SVGIG (reference sequence). The CDR3 runs 12 residues. CDR3 sequence reads: CAWSPTGAEAFF. Here the CDR3 DNA reads TGTGCCTGGAGCCCTACAGGCGCTGAAGCTTTCTTT. The variable domain in full, completed from reference TRBV30 and TRBJ1-1, reads SQTIHQWPATLVQPVGSPLSLECTVEGTSNPNLYWYRQAAGRGLQLLFYSVGIGQISSEVPQNLSASRPQDRQFILSSKKLLLSDSGFYLCAWSPTGAEAFFGQGTRLTVV.

The genes are TRBV4-1 and TRBJ1-6; D call uncertain. The CDR3 length is 17 residues. Trimming left V 1 base short and J 7 bases short, with 17 bases between. CDR1 and CDR2 (germline): MGHRA, YSYEKL. The CDR3 spells CASSQGSLRVGNSPLHF. The CDR3 nucleotides are TGCGCCAGCAGCCAAGGATCTCTGAGGGTTGGGAATTCACCCCTCCACTTT.

The CDR3 protein is CSASSPGDYGYTF. CDR3 bases: TGCAGTGCTAGTTCTCCAGGGGACTATGGCTACACCTTC. The V and J genes are TRBV20-1 and TRBJ1-2; D is possibly TRBD1 (6 bases). This CDR3 spans 13 amino acids. CDR1 is DFQATT and CDR2 is SNEGSKA in the germline V gene (reference sequence). The V and J ends lost 3 bases and 3 bases respectively, with 11 bases between them.